The clone carrying this T cell receptor beta chain was seen at least ten times. The antigen is not known. What was amplified from RNA transcripts were TCR beta CDR3 regions. The primer set for the first-round RT-PCR of the TCR CDR3 was HTBI. Each CDR3 protein gets one entry after TCRdb re-called the multiplex PCR reads with MiXCR. The repertoire consists of roughly 700,000 distinct CDR3 sequences, with about 14% occurring once and the leading ten covering roughly a tenth. Uncontrolled infection, other autoimmune disease, pregnancy or lactation led to exclusion. This entry is derived from a study of T cells in Graves' hyperthyroidism and ophthalmopathy. The CDR3 is made up of 15 amino acids. V was cut by 3 bases and J by 7 bases, with 16 bases left in between. Germline V gives CDR1 KGHSH, CDR2 LQKENI. Study-wide points: Most expanded thyroid clonotypes above 0.001 also appeared in blood.

This TCR was recovered from a young woman with Graves' hyperthyroidism. The chain uses TRBV18 and TRBJ2-1; D could derive from TRBD1 or TRBD2 (5 bases each). Specimen: blood. CDR3 nucleotide sequence: TGTGCCAGCTCACCTTCTTCCGGGGCTATGAATGAGCAGTTCTTC. It translates to CASSPSSGAMNEQFF. The whole variable domain, remainder taken from reference TRBV18 and TRBJ2-1, is NAGVMQNPRHLVRRRGQEARLRCSPMKGHSHVYWYRQLPEEGLKFMVYLQKENIIDESGMPKERFSAEFPKEGPSILRIQQVVRGDSAAYFCASSPSSGAMNEQFFGPGTRLTVL.